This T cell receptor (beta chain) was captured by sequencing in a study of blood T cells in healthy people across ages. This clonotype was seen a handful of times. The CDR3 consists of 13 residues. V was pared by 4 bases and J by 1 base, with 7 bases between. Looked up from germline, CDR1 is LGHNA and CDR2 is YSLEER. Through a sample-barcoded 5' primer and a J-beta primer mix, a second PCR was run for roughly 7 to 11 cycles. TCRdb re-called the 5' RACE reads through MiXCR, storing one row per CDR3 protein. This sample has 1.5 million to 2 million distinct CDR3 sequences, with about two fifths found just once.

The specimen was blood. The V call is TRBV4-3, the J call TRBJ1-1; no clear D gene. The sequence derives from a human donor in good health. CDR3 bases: TGCGCCAGCAGCCGGCAGTCGAACACTGAAGCTTTCTTT. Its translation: CASSRQSNTEAFF.